A few counts support the clone carrying this T cell receptor beta chain. The data stem from a study of T cells in narcolepsy. V lost 9 bases and J 3 bases, leaving 13 bases between the germline ends. The length of the CDR3 is 12 residues. Germline assignment: CDR1 SGHNT and CDR2 YYREEE (reference sequence). The protocol was immunoSEQ multiplex PCR, while the TCRdb copy is restricted to in-frame clones and leaves out a portion. The data show around 27,000 clones, roughly four fifths seen once. The sample consisted of CD45RA- memory CD4+ T cells from PBMCs. The sequence derives from a human donor with narcolepsy. The rearrangement joins TRBV5-4 to TRBJ2-7; D not resolved. The CDR3 protein is CATDPAYYEQYF. The CDR3 region has the DNA TGTGCCACCGACCCCGCCTACTACGAGCAGTACTTC.